Listed here is a single T cell receptor (beta chain). The data derive from a study of beta chain features in type 1 diabetes. Reverse transcribing all isolated RNA meant expressed TCRB transcripts were sequenced. Produced via immunoSEQ multiplex PCR; TCRdb's table is partial and in-frame only. This table holds around 300,000 clones, 7% to 9% found once. Germline V lookup: CDR1 SGHTA, CDR2 FQGNSA. V was clipped by 3 bases and J by 7 bases; unmatched bases: 3. This CDR3 comprises 14 residues. Sample: central memory CD4+ T cells from blood. The receptor was derived from a woman between 18 and 30 years old in good health. The chain joins TRBV7-2 to TRBJ1-6; 7 bases are shared with TRBD1. DNA of the CDR3: TGTGCCAGCAGCTTCCAGGGGGGGAATTCACCCCTCCACTTT. This translates into CASSFQGGNSPLHF.